This TCR beta chain appears in the sequencing data of a study of blood T cell repertoires in COVID-19. A word on this clone: This specimen includes other DNA sequences encoding the same CDR3.

Trimming shortened V by 1 base and J by 2 bases, and 9 bases separated the two germline ends. The CDR3 runs to 14 residues. Looked up from germline, CDR1 is SGHRS and CDR2 is YFSETQ. How the authors handled the data: From reference gene primer amplification, estimates of nucleated cell counts were derived. Sequencing used immunoSEQ multiplex PCR; TCRdb keeps in-frame clones, though not all of them. V, J and clone size reflect that table, while D and trimming were determined from the DNA. The repertoire consists of about 210,000 clones, with more than 75% occurring once and the leading ten covering 7.8%. In Seattle, patients joined the study during active infection and were tracked longitudinally.

The TCR comes from a woman aged 55-69 years with COVID-19, enrolled during active disease. Source material: peripheral blood. This chain links TRBV5-1 with TRBJ1-1; D may be TRBD1 (5 bases). For the CDR3, the DNA is TGCGCCAGCAGCTTGCGGCAGGGTAACACTGAAGCTTTCTTT. Translating gives CASSLRQGNTEAFF. The whole variable domain, remainder taken from reference TRBV5-1 and TRBJ1-1, is KAGVTQTPRYLIKTRGQQVTLSCSPISGHRSVSWYQQTPGQGLQFLFEYFSETQRNKGNFPGRFSGRQFSNSRSEMNVSTLELGDSALYLCASSLRQGNTEAFFGQGTRLTVV.